Below are 20 T cell receptor beta chains sequenced from a single sample in a study of T-cell memory formation after mild COVID-19. MiXCR was run by TCRdb on the 5' RACE reads, yielding one entry per CDR3 protein. The table shows 500,000 to 600,000 distinct CDR3 sequences, with over 15% occurring only once. Material: PBMCs or a T cell subset sorted from them (not recorded which). These receptors originate from an adult woman who had mild COVID-19 (a few samples of this study predate the infection). Cell type and time point are not known.

This clonotype was seen a few times. This sequence joins TRBV12-3 or TRBV12-4 and TRBJ2-3, with TRBD1 matching over 12 bases. V lost 7 bases to trimming and J lost 1 base; unmatched junction nucleotides: 18. The length of the CDR3 is 20 residues. The CDR3 region is CASMVNRDRGRGWGTDTQYF. The CDR3, as DNA: TGTGCCAGCATGGTGAACCGGGACAGGGGGCGAGGTTGGGGCACAGATACGCAGTATTTT.

The V and J genes are TRBV7-2 and TRBJ1-5; D uncertain. V was trimmed by 4 bases and J by 4 bases, leaving 8 bases between them. The CDR3 is made up of 13 amino acids. From germline, CDR1 is SGHTA and CDR2 FQGNSA. The CDR3 region has the DNA TGTGCCAGCAGCTATAGGTTGAATCAGCCCCAGCATTTT. Translating it yields CASSYRLNQPQHF.

This clonotype occurred a few times. The genes are TRBV28 and TRBJ2-1; the match to TRBD1 covers 8 bases. Germline-derived CDR1 and CDR2 are MDHEN and SYDVKM. The junction had 8 bases not matched to a gene; V was cut back by 4 bases and J by 6 bases. The CDR3 extends over 15 amino acids. CDR3: CASSSGGVSVNEQFF. Here the CDR3 DNA reads TGTGCCAGCAGTTCAGGGGGCGTATCCGTCAATGAGCAGTTCTTC.

This clonotype was picked up a small number of times. The V and J genes are TRBV6-6 and TRBJ2-1, with 8 nucleotides matching TRBD2. Unmatched junction bases numbered 15, after V lost 7 bases and J lost 10 bases. Germline CDR1 reads MNHNY; CDR2 reads SVGAGI (reference sequence). CDR3 length: 15 residues. The chain's CDR3 is CASNPSGSGGGEQFF. DNA of the CDR3: TGTGCCAGCAATCCGAGCGGGAGTGGGGGTGGAGAGCAGTTCTTC.

The CDR3 nucleotides read TGTGCCAGCAGCTTAGCCGTAGCGGAGGGGCACAATGAGCAGTTCTTC. Translated, it gives CASSLAVAEGHNEQFF. The chain combines TRBV11-3 with TRBJ2-1; tentatively, D is TRBD2 (6 bases). CDR3 length: 16 residues. V was pared by 1 base and J by 5 bases, with 15 bases between. Germline values: CDR1 SGHNT, CDR2 YENEEA.

This clonotype was detected a few times. The chain couples TRBV18 to TRBJ2-5, with D tentatively TRBD1 (5 bases). Trimming removed 3 bases at V and 5 bases at J, with 10 bases between. Germline V gene lookup returns CDR1 KGHSH and CDR2 LQKENI. The CDR3 is 13 amino acids. The CDR3 nucleotides are TGTGCCAGCTCACCGGCAGGGCTCGAGACCCAGTACTTC. This translates into CASSPAGLETQYF.

This clonotype turned up a few times. The rearrangement joins TRBV7-2 to TRBJ1-3; 9 nucleotides align to TRBD1. The ends lost 5 bases at V and 3 bases at J; junction bases unmatched: 14. This CDR3 region has 18 residues. The germline CDR1 and CDR2 sequences are SGHTA and FQGNSA. CDR3 residues: CASSLSLGTGRDGNTIYF. As DNA, the CDR3 is TGTGCCAGCAGCCTTTCCCTAGGGACAGGGAGAGATGGAAACACCATATATTTT.

The V call is TRBV9, the J call TRBJ2-7, with TRBD2 matching over 12 bases. The CDR3 length is 14 residues. Losses at the gene ends were 3 bases for V and 2 bases for J; bases not matched to a gene: 0. Germline values: CDR1 SGDLS, CDR2 YYNGEE. The CDR3 coding sequence is TGTGCCAGCAGCGCTAGCGGGAGGGCCTACGAGCAGTACTTC. Its translation is CASSASGRAYEQYF.

With respect to this clonotype: A read error is likely, as this CDR3 ends without the conserved phenylalanine or tryptophan. The V call is TRBV5-4, the J call TRBJ2-7; possibly TRBD2 for D (6 bases). There are 13 residues in the CDR3. Germline V gene lookup returns CDR1 SGHNT and CDR2 YYREEE (reference sequence). The V end lost 4 bases, the J end lost 6 bases, and 14 bases lay between the germline ends. The CDR3 DNA sequence: TGTGCCAGCAGCGTGGCGGCTAGCGTCGAGCAGTACTTA. Its translation is CASSVAASVEQYL.

The rearrangement links TRBV19 to TRBJ2-3; D not certain. V shed 10 bases and J shed 0 bases, with 11 bases lying between them. This CDR3 has 13 amino acids. From germline, CDR1 is LNHDA and CDR2 SQIVND (reference sequence). The CDR3 DNA follows: TGTGCCACTTCACGGGCTAGCACAGATACGCAGTATTTT. This sequence encodes CATSRASTDTQYF.

V gene TRBV4-1 combines with J gene TRBJ2-5, with TRBD2 as a possible D gene (5 bases). Trimming took off 3 bases at V and 2 bases at J, with 10 bases between the two ends. The CDR3 covers 14 residues. Germline CDR1 and CDR2: MGHRA and YSYEKL. The CDR3 loop is CASSQKDLQETQYF. The CDR3 DNA follows: TGCGCCAGCAGCCAGAAGGACTTGCAAGAGACCCAGTACTTC.

This clonotype was seen more than once but under ten times. The chain carries TRBV10-3 and TRBJ1-6, with D possibly matching TRBD1 (6 bases). Trimming left V 3 bases short and J 10 bases short, with 13 bases between. Germline CDR1 and CDR2: ENHRY and SYGVKD. This CDR3 has 14 amino acids. The CDR3 here is CAISDQGGGSPLHF. CDR3 sequence (DNA): TGTGCCATCAGTGACCAGGGAGGGGGGTCACCCCTCCACTTT.

This clonotype has a count of ten or more. The chain combines TRBV5-5 with TRBJ2-3, with D possibly being TRBD2 (6 bases). Trimming pared 1 base from V and 6 bases from J, leaving 9 bases between. Germline loops: CDR1 SGHKS, CDR2 YYEKEE (reference sequence). The CDR3 runs 13 residues. This chain's CDR3 is CASSLRLGDTQYF. The DNA for the CDR3 is TGTGCCAGCAGCTTGAGACTAGGGGATACGCAGTATTTT.

V is TRBV25-1 and J is TRBJ2-3; TRBD1 is a possible D gene (6 bases). The V gene lost 7 bases and the J gene lost 4 bases, with 9 bases spanning the gap. This CDR3 contains 12 residues. CDR1 MGHDK and CDR2 SYGVNS come from the germline V gene. CDR3 residues: CASMDSADTQYF. The CDR3 DNA reads as TGTGCCAGCATGGACAGCGCAGATACGCAGTATTTT.

The chain has TRBV20-1 and TRBJ2-1; 10 bases line up with TRBD2. From germline, CDR1 is DFQATT and CDR2 SNEGSKA (reference sequence). The V segment lost 4 bases and the J segment 4 bases; nucleotides outside the gene matches: 7. The CDR3 covers 15 residues. CDR3 residues: CSATSLAGAYNEQFF. Here the CDR3 DNA reads TGCAGTGCTACTTCTCTAGCGGGGGCATACAATGAGCAGTTCTTC.

The rearrangement uses TRBV27 and TRBJ1-1; D is uncertain. The ends were cut back, 2 bases at V and 1 base at J, with 14 bases in the middle. The CDR3 covers 16 residues. The germline gives CDR1 MNHEY, CDR2 SMNVEV (reference sequence). In DNA form, the CDR3 reads TGTGCCAGCAGTTTAACACGCCGTTTGGGGAACACTGAAGCTTTCTTT. Translating gives CASSLTRRLGNTEAFF.

The gene calls are TRBV12-3 or TRBV12-4 and TRBJ1-2; D is unclear. V was trimmed by 0 bases and J by 8 bases, leaving 22 bases between them. CDR3 size: 17 residues. Written as DNA, the CDR3 is TGTGCCAGCAGTTTAGCGGGAACGGGCCAGGTTCTATCCGGCTACACCTTC. Residues: CASSLAGTGQVLSGYTF.

The rearrangement uses TRBV4-1 and TRBJ2-5; unclear D gene. The CDR3 runs to 13 residues. Per the germline V gene, CDR1 is MGHRA and CDR2 is YSYEKL. Trimming pared 1 base from V and 5 bases from J, leaving 8 bases between. The CDR3 DNA follows: TGCGCCAGCAGCCAAGGTAGGATGGAGACCCAGTACTTC. Protein product: CASSQGRMETQYF.

This clonotype was detected ten times or more. The chain couples TRBV20-1 to TRBJ2-5; 10 nucleotides agree with TRBD2. Losses at the gene ends were 6 bases for V and 7 bases for J; bases not matched to a gene: 14. The CDR3 covers 15 residues. In germline, CDR1 is DFQATT, CDR2 SNEGSKA (reference sequence). This CDR3 is CSAPIAGGYGGTQYF. For the CDR3, the DNA is TGCAGTGCCCCAATAGCGGGGGGTTATGGGGGGACCCAGTACTTC.

In its sample, this clonotype was seen many times. Its ends do not fully match the called genes, so a read error is possible. The J gene is TRBJ2-1, the V gene TRBV3-1; tentative D call: TRBD2 (6 bases). Germline V gene data show CDR1 as LGHDT and CDR2 as YNNKEL (reference sequence). The CDR3 is 12 amino acids. CDR3 sequence: CASSQPGTSQLF. The CDR3 DNA is TGTGCCAGCAGCCAGCCCGGGACTTCCCAGCTCTTC.